Shown below are 10 T cell receptor beta chains from a single sample sequenced in a study of T-cell memory formation after mild COVID-19. TCRdb ran MiXCR on the 5' RACE reads and lists one entry per CDR3 protein. The sample lists about 390,000 distinct CDR3 sequences, around a sixth occurring once. The sample was PBMCs or a T cell subset sorted from them (not recorded which). These receptors all stem from a man aged 18-30 years who had mild COVID-19 (a few samples of this study predate the infection). Cell type and time point are not known.

This clonotype was counted only a few times. The chain uses TRBV7-2 and TRBJ2-1; D not certain. The V gene's germline CDR1 is SGHTA and CDR2 FQGNSA. The CDR3 has 12 amino acids. With 7 bases removed from V and 7 bases from J, the gap between germline ends came to 11 bases. The CDR3 region has the DNA TGTGCCAGCACCCTCATCTGGAATGAGCAGTTCTTC. Protein sequence: CASTLIWNEQFF.

V usage is TRBV5-1 and J usage is TRBJ2-5; D uncertain. Trimming left V 0 bases short and J 2 bases short, with 11 bases between. Germline CDR1 SGHRS, CDR2 YFSETQ. This CDR3 comprises 15 residues. The CDR3 is CASSLGLLVQETQYF. The CDR3 region has the DNA TGCGCCAGCAGCTTGGGGTTACTTGTTCAAGAGACCCAGTACTTC.

The rearrangement links TRBV5-4 to TRBJ2-2; tentatively, D is TRBD2 (6 bases). This CDR3 contains 15 residues. Looked up from germline, CDR1 is SGHNT and CDR2 is YYREEE (reference sequence). The V and J ends lost 5 bases and 5 bases respectively, with 16 bases between them. The CDR3 here is CASSSETSLTGELFF. CDR3 DNA: TGTGCCAGCAGTTCGGAGACTAGTTTAACCGGGGAGCTGTTTTTT.

This clonotype appeared many times. The chain links TRBV7-2 to TRBJ1-4; D unclear. V gave up 3 bases and J gave up 8 bases, with 13 bases separating them. CDR3 length equals 14 residues. The germline V gene encodes CDR1 SGHTA and CDR2 FQGNSA. The CDR3 protein is CASSLYRVGEKLFF. CDR3 sequence (DNA): TGTGCCAGCAGCTTGTATAGGGTCGGGGAAAAACTGTTTTTT. The whole variable domain, remainder taken from reference TRBV7-2 and TRBJ1-4, is GAGVSQSPSNKVTEKGKDVELRCDPISGHTALYWYRQSLGQGLEFLIYFQGNSAPDKSGLPSDRFSAERTGGSVSTLTIQRTQQEDSAVYLCASSLYRVGEKLFFGSGTQLSVL.

This clonotype came up a few times. CDR3 sequence: CASSNPGERGEQFF. The CDR3, as DNA: TGTGCCAGCAGTAACCCGGGAGAACGGGGTGAGCAGTTCTTC. The chain links TRBV6-5 to TRBJ2-1; D may be TRBD2 (6 bases). Trimming shortened V by 5 bases and J by 9 bases, and 17 bases separated the two germline ends. The CDR3 totals 14 residues. Germline V lookup: CDR1 MNHEY, CDR2 SVGAGI.

Only a few counts were recorded for this clonotype. This chain links TRBV7-2 with TRBJ1-1; 7 nucleotides match TRBD1. Per germline, CDR1 SGHTA and CDR2 FQGNSA. V gave up 5 bases and J gave up 5 bases; unmatched junction bases: 11. The CDR3 has 15 amino acids. DNA for the CDR3: TGTGCCAGCAGCCGCTTATACAGGGGTGAAACTGAAGCTTTCTTT. Protein sequence: CASSRLYRGETEAFF. The full variable domain, completed using reference TRBV7-2 and TRBJ1-1, is GAGVSQSPSNKVTEKGKDVELRCDPISGHTALYWYRQSLGQGLEFLIYFQGNSAPDKSGLPSDRFSAERTGGSVSTLTIQRTQQEDSAVYLCASSRLYRGETEAFFGQGTRLTVV.

This clonotype was picked up a small number of times. The J gene is TRBJ2-7, the V gene TRBV29-1; 9 nucleotides match TRBD1. The CDR3 is made up of 12 amino acids. The germline gives CDR1 SQVTM, CDR2 ANQGSEA. V lost 6 bases to trimming and J lost 5 bases; unmatched junction nucleotides: 5. CDR3 in DNA: TGCAGCGTCAGGACAGGGGCCCACGAGCAGTACTTC. This sequence encodes CSVRTGAHEQYF.

The rearrangement joins TRBV7-2 to TRBJ1-2; maybe TRBD1 (6 bases). CDR1 and CDR2 from the germline V gene are SGHTA and FQGNSA. CDR3 length: 15 amino acids. The V and J ends lost 1 base and 0 bases respectively, with 9 bases between them. The CDR3 coding sequence is TGTGCCAGCAGCTTAGGACAGGTGACTAACTATGGCTACACCTTC. Protein sequence: CASSLGQVTNYGYTF.

The chain has TRBV24-1 and TRBJ2-5; TRBD1 matches at 9 bases. The CDR3 has 16 amino acids. Germline V gene data show CDR1 as KGHDR and CDR2 as SFDVKD. V was pared by 3 bases and J by 2 bases, with 6 bases of the junction left unmatched. The CDR3 DNA follows: TGTGCCACCAGTGATGGGGACAGGGAGTTGCAAGAGACCCAGTACTTC. Translated, it gives CATSDGDRELQETQYF.

The rearrangement joins TRBV7-9 to TRBJ1-5; no definite D call. CDR3 length equals 13 residues. The germline V and J ends were trimmed by 3 bases and 4 bases, with 7 bases remaining between them. The V gene's germline CDR1 is SEHNR and CDR2 FQNEAQ (reference sequence). The CDR3 spells CASSFGVNQPQHF. The CDR3 bases are TGTGCCAGCAGCTTCGGGGTTAATCAGCCCCAGCATTTT.